This T cell receptor beta chain was obtained from a study of shared clonotypes between healthy human individuals. Profiled with immunoSEQ multiplex PCR; TCRdb holds only in-frame clones, not every one. The sample shows 600,000 to 700,000 clones, 55% to 85% of them seen only once. There were no recent acute infections or vaccinations among the donors, who were healthy HIV-negative adults. This clone was counted a few times. Its antigen is unknown. The ends were cut back, 6 bases at V and 2 bases at J, with 10 bases in the middle. The CDR3 is made up of 14 amino acids. Germline CDR1 reads SEHNR; CDR2 reads FQNEAQ (reference sequence). Findings and caveats of the study: It was the non-shared clonotypes that had lower generation probabilities than clonotypes shared by all four donors. About 5% was the fraction of naive CD4 clonotypes found shared across several donors. Sequencing depth was expected to influence donor clonotype sharing.

The chain has TRBV7-9 and TRBJ2-2, with D possibly TRBD2 on 6 matching bases. The specimen was memory CD4+ T cells sorted from blood. This sample's subset: CD45RA-negative fraction. This TCR came from a woman aged 25 to 39 in good health. The CDR3 DNA reads as TGTGCCAGCAGTAGGGACTTCAACACCGGGGAGCTGTTTTTT. It is translated as CASSRDFNTGELFF.